A selection of T cell receptor beta chains follows, all from one sample in a study of T cells expressing NK-cell markers. Each CDR3 protein gets one entry in TCRdb, which reprocessed the 5' RACE reads and gives no DNA. The listing records about 170,000 distinct CDR3 sequences. The specimen sequenced was blood T cells: a sorted CD56 or NKG2C T cell subset, CD4+ or CD8+ T cells, or bulk PBMC T cells (not recorded which). The receptors originated from a man aged 18-75 years in good health. The CDR3 runs from the conserved cysteine through the conserved F or W.

cdr3_aa	cdr3_length	v_call	j_call
CSATPRTGLEQYF	13	TRBV20-1	TRBJ2-7
CSEARQGDFRTEAFF	15	TRBV29-1	TRBJ1-1
CSVAPGAGNEQFF	13	TRBV29-1	TRBJ2-1
CASREMTPHPYNEQFF	16	TRBV19	TRBJ2-1
CASSQDWGRNQPQHF	15	TRBV3-1	TRBJ1-5
CSAITPAPRGDEQYF	15	TRBV20-1	TRBJ2-7
CASRTGGGQPQHF	13	TRBV27	TRBJ1-5
CASSSLEYQPQHF	13	TRBV11-2	TRBJ1-5
CASSEQGVSEQYF	13	TRBV25-1	TRBJ2-7
CASSYSPPDSNQPQHF	16	TRBV6-5	TRBJ1-5
CSAYGLAGGLQFEQYF	16	TRBV20-1	TRBJ2-7
CASMEVGEGSGYTF	14	TRBV6-1	TRBJ1-2
CASSAVGTGSEETQYF	16	TRBV4-2	TRBJ2-5
CASSPAGQTNEKLFF	15	TRBV27	TRBJ1-4
CASSLALAYGYTF	13	TRBV7-9	TRBJ1-2
CASTGLATGELFF	13	TRBV5-6	TRBJ2-2